A selection of T cell receptor beta chains follows, all from one sample in a study of molecular identifiers for immune sequencing clone quantification. TCRdb called the PCR reads again in MiXCR, with one record for every CDR3 protein. The sample lists about 510,000 distinct CDR3 sequences; about a quarter were seen once. Input material: naive CD8+ T cells from blood, with Jurkat cell RNA spiked in. These receptors were collected from a human donor in good health. Some libraries in this study had Jurkat cell RNA spiked in. CDR3s include the opening cysteine and the closing phenylalanine or tryptophan.

j_gene: TRBJ1-1; v_gene: TRBV3-1; CDR3aa: CASSQEPMNTEAFF
j_gene: TRBJ2-4; v_gene: TRBV7-9; CDR3aa: CASSPEDLSGYF
j_gene: TRBJ1-1; v_gene: TRBV19; CDR3aa: CASSNPPGYTEAFF
j_gene: TRBJ2-1; v_gene: TRBV4-3; CDR3aa: CASSQDRGTTLVDEQFF
j_gene: TRBJ2-5; v_gene: TRBV7-8; CDR3aa: CASSLEDSQGWSQETQYF
j_gene: TRBJ2-7; v_gene: TRBV7-9; CDR3aa: CASSRGYGQGGDEQYF
j_gene: TRBJ2-5; v_gene: TRBV7-6; CDR3aa: CASSSPKQGVETQYF
j_gene: TRBJ1-1; v_gene: TRBV20-1; CDR3aa: CSARGTGNTEAFF
j_gene: TRBJ2-7; v_gene: TRBV7-9; CDR3aa: CASSSSRGRIYGQYF
j_gene: TRBJ2-7; v_gene: TRBV5-4; CDR3aa: CASSYGQGASYEQYF
j_gene: TRBJ2-3; v_gene: TRBV6-6; CDR3aa: CASSYSVDTQYF